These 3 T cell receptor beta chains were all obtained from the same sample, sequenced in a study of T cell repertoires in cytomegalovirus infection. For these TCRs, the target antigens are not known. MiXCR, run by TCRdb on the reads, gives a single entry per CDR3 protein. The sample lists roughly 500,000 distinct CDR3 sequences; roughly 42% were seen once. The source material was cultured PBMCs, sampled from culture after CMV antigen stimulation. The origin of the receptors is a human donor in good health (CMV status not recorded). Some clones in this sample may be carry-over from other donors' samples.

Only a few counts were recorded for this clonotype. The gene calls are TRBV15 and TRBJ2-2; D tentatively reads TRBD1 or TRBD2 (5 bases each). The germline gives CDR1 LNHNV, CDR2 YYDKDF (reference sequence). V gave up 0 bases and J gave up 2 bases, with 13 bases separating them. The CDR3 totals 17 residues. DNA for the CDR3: TGTGCCACCAGCAGAGATCCCGGGACCGTTAACACCGGGGAGCTGTTTTTT. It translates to CATSRDPGTVNTGELFF.

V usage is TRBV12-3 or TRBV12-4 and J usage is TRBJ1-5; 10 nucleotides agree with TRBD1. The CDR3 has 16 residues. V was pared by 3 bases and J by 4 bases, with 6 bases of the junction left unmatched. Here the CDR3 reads CASSLGDRGPNQPQHF. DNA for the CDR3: TGTGCCAGCAGTTTGGGGGACAGGGGTCCTAATCAGCCCCAGCATTTT.

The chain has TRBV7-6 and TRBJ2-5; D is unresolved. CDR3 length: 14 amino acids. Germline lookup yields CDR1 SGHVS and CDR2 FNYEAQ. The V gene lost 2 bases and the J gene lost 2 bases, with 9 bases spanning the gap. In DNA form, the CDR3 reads TGTGCCAGCAGCTTACACCCGTTGCAAGAGACCCAGTACTTC. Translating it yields CASSLHPLQETQYF. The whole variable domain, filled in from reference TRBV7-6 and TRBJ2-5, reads GAGVSQSPRYKVTKRGQDVALRCDPISGHVSLYWYRQALGQGPEFLTYFNYEAQQDKSGLPNDRFSAERPEGSISTLTIQRTEQRDSAMYRCASSLHPLQETQYFGPGTRLLVL.